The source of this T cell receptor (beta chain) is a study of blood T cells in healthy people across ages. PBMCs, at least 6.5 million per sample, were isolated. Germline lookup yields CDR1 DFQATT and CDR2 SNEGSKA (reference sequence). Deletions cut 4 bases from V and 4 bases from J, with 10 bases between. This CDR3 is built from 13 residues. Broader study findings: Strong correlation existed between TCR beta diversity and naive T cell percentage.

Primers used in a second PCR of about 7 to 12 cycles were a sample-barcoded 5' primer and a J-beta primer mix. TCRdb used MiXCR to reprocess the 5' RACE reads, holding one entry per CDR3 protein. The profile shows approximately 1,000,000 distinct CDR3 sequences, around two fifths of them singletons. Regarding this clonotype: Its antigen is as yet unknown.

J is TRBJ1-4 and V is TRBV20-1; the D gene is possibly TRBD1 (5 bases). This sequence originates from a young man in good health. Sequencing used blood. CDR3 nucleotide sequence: TGCAGTGCTATCGGGACGGATAATGAAAAACTGTTTTTT. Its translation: CSAIGTDNEKLFF.